The clone carrying this T cell receptor (beta chain) has ten or more counts. What it recognizes is unknown. TCRdb re-analysed the 5' RACE reads in MiXCR, keeping a single row per CDR3 protein. The top ten hold approximately 7.6% of the sample, which has about 330,000 distinct CDR3 sequences, 9% to 15% seen once. The sample comes from a study of identical twins. General study results and limits: A cross-sectional statistical analysis, not follow-up of the same donors, supported the conclusions.

The CDR3 sequence is 10 residues long. V was pared by 8 bases and J by 8 bases, with 7 bases between. Germline CDR1 is SEHNR and CDR2 is FQNEAQ (reference sequence). These data were likewise used in another study, on yellow fever vaccine responses in identical twins.

This TCR was sampled from a woman aged 18-29 years in good health. This chain uses TRBV7-9 with TRBJ2-4, with D perhaps matching TRBD2 (6 bases). Sequencing was done on a sample of CD8+ T cells sorted from blood. The CDR3 sequence: CASGEDIQYF. Written as DNA, the CDR3 is TGTGCCAGCGGGGAGGACATTCAGTACTTC.